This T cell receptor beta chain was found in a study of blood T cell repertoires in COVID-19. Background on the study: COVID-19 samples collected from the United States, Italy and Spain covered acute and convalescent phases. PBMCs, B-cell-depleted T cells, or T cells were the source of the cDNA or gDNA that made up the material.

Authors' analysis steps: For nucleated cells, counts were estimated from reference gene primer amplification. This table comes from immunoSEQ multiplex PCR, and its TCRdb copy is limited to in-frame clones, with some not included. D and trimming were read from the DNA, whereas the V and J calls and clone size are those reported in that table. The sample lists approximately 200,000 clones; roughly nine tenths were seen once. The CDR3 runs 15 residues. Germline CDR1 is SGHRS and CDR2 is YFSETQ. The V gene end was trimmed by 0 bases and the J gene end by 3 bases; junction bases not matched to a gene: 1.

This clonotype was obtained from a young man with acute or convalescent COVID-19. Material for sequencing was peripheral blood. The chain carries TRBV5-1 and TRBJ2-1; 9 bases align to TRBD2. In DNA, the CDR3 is TGCGCCAGCAGCTTGGCTAGCGGGGTCTACAATGAGCAGTTCTTC. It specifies CASSLASGVYNEQFF.